The clone carrying this T cell receptor (beta chain) has more than one count but fewer than ten. The record originates from a study of identical twins. TCRdb recomputed calls from the 5' RACE reads with MiXCR, one row per CDR3 protein. The table lists approximately 350,000 distinct CDR3 sequences, about 12% of them singletons. Per the germline V gene, CDR1 is SGHVS and CDR2 is FNYEAQ. V lost 1 base, J lost 6 bases, and 6 bases stayed unmatched. The CDR3 has 16 amino acids. These data were also filed under a second study, of yellow fever vaccine responses in identical twins.

The chain has TRBV7-6 and TRBJ2-3; 11 bases agree with TRBD2. Specimen: CD8+ T cells sorted from blood. This clonotype was obtained from a woman aged 18-29 years in good health. For the CDR3, the DNA is TGTGCCAGCAGCTTAGAACTAGCGGGAGTTGCGGATACGCAGTATTTT. Residues: CASSLELAGVADTQYF.